What follows is one TCR beta chain and its context. In the study's own analysis: Estimated nucleated cell counts came from reference gene primer amplification. Here immunoSEQ multiplex PCR was the method, and the copy in TCRdb shows in-frame clones only, minus some. That table is the source of V, J and clone size, and D and trimming were worked out from the DNA. The repertoire holds about 100,000 clones, with 65% to 90% as singletons. This sample is part of a study of blood T cell repertoires in COVID-19. Study-wide context: T cells, B-cell-depleted T cells, or PBMCs provided the cDNA or gDNA that served as material.

V shed 2 bases, J shed 4 bases, and the junction held 7 bases outside the gene matches. Germline-derived CDR1 and CDR2 are MGHDK and SYGVNS. CDR3 length equals 16 residues. The rearrangement links TRBV25-1 to TRBJ2-5; 10 nucleotides agree with TRBD2. This clonotype was sampled from a man between 60 and 70 years old with acute or convalescent COVID-19. Source material: peripheral blood. CDR3 region: CASSELAGVFAETQYF. The DNA of the CDR3 is TGTGCCAGCAGTGAACTAGCGGGAGTATTCGCAGAGACCCAGTACTTC.